This passage covers 27 T cell receptor beta chains from one sample sequenced in a study of follicular helper T cells after annual influenza vaccination. Assay: immunoSEQ multiplex PCR; the TCRdb copy retains only in-frame clones and omits some. The sample lists about 12,000 clones, 80% occurring once. Time point indicated: 2015-2016 season, pre-vaccination. This specimen consisted of CXCR5+ CD38- circulating T follicular helper cells from blood, obtained on the day of influenza vaccination. Regarding subset: circulating Tfh, non-naive CD4+CXCR5+PD-1+ (ICOS+CD38+ or ICOS-CD38-). These receptors were taken from an adult who received the influenza vaccine.

This clone was observed a few times. The rearrangement joins TRBV28 to TRBJ1-2; TRBD1 might be the D (5 bases). Germline V lookup: CDR1 MDHEN, CDR2 SYDVKM. The CDR3 has 15 amino acids. V shed 6 bases and J shed 4 bases, with 18 bases lying between them. CDR3 coding DNA: TGTGCCAGCAGCCGAGGGGACGCGCTCTCCTATGGCTACACCTTC. It yields the protein CASSRGDALSYGYTF.

The chain employs TRBV19 and TRBJ2-1, with D hard to call. CDR3 length: 15 amino acids. Germline values: CDR1 LNHDA, CDR2 SQIVND (reference sequence). Trimming shortened V by 5 bases and J by 0 bases, and 11 bases separated the two germline ends. The CDR3 sequence: CASSLQTSSYNEQFF. CDR3 bases: TGTGCCAGTAGTCTCCAGACGAGCTCCTACAATGAGCAGTTCTTC.

CDR3 sequence (DNA): TGTGCCAGCCGCCGGGCGGGTGAAAAACTGTTTTTT. Encoded protein: CASRRAGEKLFF. The rearrangement joins TRBV6-5 to TRBJ1-4; no firm D call. In germline, CDR1 is MNHEY, CDR2 SVGAGI. V was trimmed by 8 bases and J by 7 bases, leaving 11 bases between them. CDR3 size: 12 residues.

The rearrangement uses TRBV19 and TRBJ1-1, with D hard to call. This CDR3 is built from 11 residues. The germline CDR1 and CDR2 sequences are LNHDA and SQIVND (reference sequence). The V gene lost 7 bases and the J gene lost 11 bases, with 14 bases spanning the gap. In DNA form, the CDR3 reads TGTGCCAGTATTTCGGGTAGTCGGGCTTTCTTT. Translating it yields CASISGSRAFF.

This rearrangement joins TRBV28 to TRBJ2-7; TRBD1 is a possible D gene (6 bases). There are 14 residues in the CDR3. The germline gives CDR1 MDHEN, CDR2 SYDVKM. The V end lost 7 bases, the J end lost 7 bases, and 20 bases lay between the germline ends. This CDR3 reads CASTTTSRGKEQYF. For the CDR3, the DNA is TGTGCCAGCACCACTACGTCGAGGGGGAAAGAGCAGTACTTC.

V gene TRBV2 combines with J gene TRBJ2-2; 11 bases agree with TRBD1. The CDR3 has 15 amino acids. Germline V lookup: CDR1 SNHLY, CDR2 FYNNEI. Germline trimming cut 6 bases from V and 1 base from J; bases unmatched to any gene: 1. As DNA, the CDR3 is TGTGCCAGCAGGGGACAGGGGGTGAACACCGGGGAGCTGTTTTTT. Protein product: CASRGQGVNTGELFF. Using reference TRBV2 and TRBJ2-2 for the parts outside the CDR3, the full variable domain is EPEVTQTPSHQVTQMGQEVILRCVPISNHLYFYWYRQILGQKVEFLVSFYNNEISEKSEIFDDQFSVERPDGSNFTLKIRSTKLEDSAMYFCASRGQGVNTGELFFGEGSRLTVL.

This clone has just a few counts. The V gene is TRBV5-4, the J gene TRBJ1-2; D gene unclear. CDR3 length equals 15 residues. The germline gives CDR1 SGHNT, CDR2 YYREEE (reference sequence). V gave up 0 bases and J gave up 7 bases, with 16 bases separating them. CDR3 coding DNA: TGTGCCAGCAGCTTGGGTAGTCGGCCCAACCTTGGCTACACCTTC. Its protein is CASSLGSRPNLGYTF.

This clone was observed once. V usage is TRBV7-9 and J usage is TRBJ1-4, with D possibly being TRBD1 (5 bases). Germline V CDR1 and CDR2: SEHNR, FQNEAQ (reference sequence). Trimming shortened V by 5 bases and J by 6 bases, and 13 bases separated the two germline ends. The CDR3 length is 14 residues. The CDR3 DNA follows: TGTGCCAGCAGCCCAGGGTATAACGATGAAAAACTGTTTTTT. It encodes CASSPGYNDEKLFF.

The genes are TRBV28 and TRBJ2-1; tentatively, D is TRBD2 (7 bases). The ends were cut back, 3 bases at V and 9 bases at J, with 24 bases in the middle. Germline CDR1 MDHEN, CDR2 SYDVKM. The CDR3 extends over 17 amino acids. The CDR3: CASSFGGDGGRGVEQFF. DNA for the CDR3: TGTGCCAGCAGTTTTGGGGGTGACGGGGGGCGAGGAGTTGAGCAGTTCTTC.

CDR3 residues: CASSPGTYTDTQYF. CDR3 sequence (DNA): TGCGCCAGCAGCCCCGGGACTTACACAGATACGCAGTATTTT. This sequence joins TRBV5-1 and TRBJ2-3, with D perhaps matching TRBD2 (6 bases). The CDR3 covers 14 residues. The germline V and J ends were trimmed by 4 bases and 2 bases, with 11 bases remaining between them. Germline V gene sequence: CDR1 SGHRS, CDR2 YFSETQ.

This clone showed up just a few times. This sequence joins TRBV19 and TRBJ1-6; D is possibly TRBD1 (5 bases). CDR1 LNHDA and CDR2 SQIVND come from the germline V gene (reference sequence). V shed 2 bases and J shed 6 bases, with 8 bases lying between them. The CDR3 is 14 residues long. The CDR3 reads CASSIQGSNSPLHF. In DNA form, the CDR3 reads TGTGCCAGTAGTATACAGGGTTCTAATTCACCCCTCCACTTT.

This clone was counted a single time. The chain couples TRBV9 to TRBJ2-7, with TRBD2 matching over 8 bases. Germline trimming cut 3 bases from V and 0 bases from J; bases unmatched to any gene: 5. This CDR3 spans 15 amino acids. Per the germline V gene, CDR1 is SGDLS and CDR2 is YYNGEE. The CDR3 DNA reads as TGTGCCAGCAGCGAGTCGGGGACTAGCTCCTACGAGCAGTACTTC. This gives the protein CASSESGTSSYEQYF.

This clone was picked up a small number of times. V usage is TRBV10-1 and J usage is TRBJ1-2; D perhaps matches TRBD1 (5 bases). V was shortened by 2 bases and J by 7 bases, with 11 bases between the two germline ends. The CDR3 is 13 residues long. Germline CDR1 reads WNHNN; CDR2 reads SYGVQD (reference sequence). The CDR3 sequence is CASSEGTGFGYTF. Written as DNA, the CDR3 is TGCGCCAGCAGTGAGGGGACCGGGTTTGGCTACACCTTC.

This clone was detected once. This sequence joins TRBV19 and TRBJ1-6; 10 bases align to TRBD1. The V gene's germline CDR1 is LNHDA and CDR2 SQIVND (reference sequence). The V and J ends lost 7 bases and 8 bases, in that order; junction bases with no gene match: 2. The length of the CDR3 is 13 residues. This CDR3 is CASKGQGDSPLHF. As DNA, the CDR3 is TGTGCCAGTAAAGGACAGGGGGATTCACCCCTCCACTTT.

The J gene is TRBJ1-2, the V gene TRBV9, with D perhaps matching TRBD1 (5 bases). This CDR3 region has 13 residues. CDR1 and CDR2 (germline): SGDLS, YYNGEE. V lost 2 bases and J 0 bases, leaving 5 bases between the germline ends. The CDR3 is CASSVGANYGYTF. The CDR3 DNA is TGTGCCAGCAGCGTGGGGGCTAACTATGGCTACACCTTC. Full variable domain (remainder filled in from reference TRBV9 and TRBJ1-2): DSGVTQTPKHLITATGQRVTLRCSPRSGDLSVYWYQQSLDQGLQFLIQYYNGEERAKGNILERFSAQQFPDLHSELNLSSLELGDSALYFCASSVGANYGYTFGSGTRLTVV.

This chain uses TRBV6-1 with TRBJ1-6; D remains ambiguous. This CDR3 has 16 amino acids. With 2 bases removed from V and 2 bases from J, the gap between germline ends came to 10 bases. Germline V gene data show CDR1 as MNHNS and CDR2 as SASEGT. CDR3: CASSEQVDPYNSPLHF. The CDR3 DNA sequence: TGTGCCAGCAGTGAACAGGTTGACCCCTATAATTCACCCCTCCACTTT.

The rearrangement links TRBV6-7 to TRBJ1-5, with a possible D match to TRBD1 (5 bases). TRBV6-7 is labeled an ORF, and its function is uncertain. Trimming left V 7 bases short and J 10 bases short, with 23 bases between. The CDR3 covers 15 residues. CDR3 in amino acids: CASKCRGRLEGPQHF. The CDR3 DNA follows: TGTGCCAGCAAGTGTAGGGGCCGCCTGGAAGGACCCCAGCATTTT.

This chain joins TRBV6-4 and TRBJ1-2; D may be TRBD1 (6 bases). V was pared by 0 bases and J by 4 bases, with 12 bases between. There are 15 residues in the CDR3. Germline V gene lookup returns CDR1 MRHNA and CDR2 SNTAGT. The CDR3 bases are TGTGCCAGCAGTGACTCGGGGGCGCAGCGCTATGGCTACACCTTC. It translates to CASSDSGAQRYGYTF.

This sequence joins TRBV5-4 and TRBJ2-3; D is undetermined. V was clipped by 1 base and J by 1 base, with 7 bases between them. The CDR3 length is 14 residues. Germline V lookup: CDR1 SGHNT, CDR2 YYREEE (reference sequence). The CDR3 here is CASSLYGGTDTQYF. In DNA form, the CDR3 reads TGTGCCAGCAGCTTGTATGGGGGCACAGATACGCAGTATTTT.

This clone was observed once. V is TRBV21-1 and J is TRBJ1-2; TRBD1 is the table's D call and was not checked against the DNA. TRBV21-1 is given as a pseudogene. The CDR3 totals 12 residues. The CDR3 coding sequence is TGTGCCAGCCGCTCAGGTCACAGGGGCTACACCTTC. Protein sequence: CASRSGHRGYTF.

The rearrangement links TRBV9 to TRBJ2-1, with 13 bases identical to TRBD2. This CDR3 is 16 amino acids long. V was clipped by 3 bases and J by 5 bases; unmatched bases: 5. Germline values: CDR1 SGDLS, CDR2 YYNGEE. The CDR3 DNA follows: TGTGCCAGCAGCGCCGTGGGACTAGCGGGGAACAATGAGCAGTTCTTC. Translating gives CASSAVGLAGNNEQFF.

This chain joins TRBV13 and TRBJ2-3; D is undetermined. Germline-derived CDR1 and CDR2 are PRHDT and FYEKMQ (reference sequence). V was cut by 6 bases and J by 5 bases, with 9 bases left in between. The CDR3 totals 12 residues. The CDR3 sequence: CASSHGLDTQYF. CDR3 DNA: TGTGCCAGCAGTCACGGGCTAGATACGCAGTATTTT.

This chain links TRBV6-6 with TRBJ2-2, with TRBD1 matching over 9 bases. J was trimmed by 10 bases and V by 5 bases; bases with no gene match: 8. The germline gives CDR1 MNHNY, CDR2 SVGAGI (reference sequence). The CDR3 has 14 amino acids. The chain's CDR3 is CASSRQGGSEELFF. The DNA for the CDR3 is TGTGCCAGCAGTAGACAGGGGGGTTCGGAGGAGCTGTTTTTT.

V usage is TRBV28 and J usage is TRBJ1-3, with D unclear. From germline, CDR1 is MDHEN and CDR2 SYDVKM. V lost 8 bases and J 1 base, leaving 9 bases between the germline ends. This CDR3 is 13 amino acids long. This CDR3 reads CASETGSGNTIYF. Here the CDR3 DNA reads TGTGCCAGCGAGACCGGGTCTGGAAACACCATATATTTT.

The chain uses TRBV20-1 and TRBJ1-1; D perhaps matches TRBD1 (5 bases). Germline lookup yields CDR1 DFQATT and CDR2 SNEGSKA (reference sequence). The length of the CDR3 is 10 residues. Trimming shortened V by 6 bases and J by 11 bases, and 13 bases separated the two germline ends. Written as DNA, the CDR3 is TGCAGTGCACTACGGGGCAAGGCTTTCTTT. Translating gives CSALRGKAFF.

This clone was seen only once. This chain connects TRBV29-1 to TRBJ2-1; perhaps TRBD1 as D (6 bases). The CDR3 length is 12 residues. CDR1 is SQVTM, CDR2 ANQGSEA, per germline. V was shortened by 7 bases and J by 11 bases, with 18 bases between the two germline ends. The CDR3 is CSAEQGMGKQFF. Here the CDR3 DNA reads TGCAGCGCAGAACAGGGAATGGGTAAGCAGTTCTTC.

This clone showed up just once. The V and J genes are TRBV28 and TRBJ2-2; 7 nucleotides agree with TRBD1. V trimming: 4 bases; J trimming: 3 bases; junction bases outside the gene matches: 11. Germline CDR1 reads MDHEN; CDR2 reads SYDVKM. The CDR3 runs to 17 residues. The CDR3 spells CASSSSFTGTDTGELFF. DNA for the CDR3: TGTGCCAGCAGTTCTTCTTTCACCGGGACAGACACCGGGGAGCTGTTTTTT. The entire variable domain, with the rest obtained from reference TRBV28 and TRBJ2-2, is as follows: DVKVTQSSRYLVKRTGEKVFLECVQDMDHENMFWYRQDPGLGLRLIYFSYDVKMKEKGDIPEGYSVSREKKERFSLILESASTNQTSMYLCASSSSFTGTDTGELFFGEGSRLTVL.